This entry lists 10 T cell receptor beta chains sequenced from one sample in a study of T cells after yellow fever vaccination. TCRdb recomputed calls from the 5' RACE reads with MiXCR, one row per CDR3 protein. This sample has 30,000 to 35,000 distinct CDR3 sequences, with approximately 7% found just once. The sample in question was PBMCs, either bulk or a sorted T-cell subset (CD4+, CD8+, memory, or dextramer-sorted; not recorded which), obtained on the day of the first yellow fever vaccination. The source of these receptors is a man between 18 and 29 years old who received the YFV17D yellow fever vaccine.

This clonotype appeared many times. The chain combines TRBV20-1 with TRBJ2-3, with TRBD2 matching 8 bases. Germline lookup yields CDR1 DFQATT and CDR2 SNEGSKA (reference sequence). The V segment lost 0 bases and the J segment 3 bases; nucleotides outside the gene matches: 11. This CDR3 is built from 17 residues. This chain's CDR3 is CSARDWGGSGGTDTQYF. The CDR3, as DNA: TGCAGTGCTAGAGATTGGGGCGGAAGCGGGGGAACAGATACGCAGTATTTT.

This clonotype was found many times. V is TRBV7-2 and J is TRBJ2-4; D may correspond to TRBD1 or TRBD2 (5 bases each). Per the germline V gene, CDR1 is SGHTA and CDR2 is FQGNSA. The CDR3 has 15 amino acids. Trimming removed 3 bases at V and 0 bases at J, with 9 bases between. The CDR3 bases are TGTGCCAGCAGCTTGGTGGGACCAGCCAAAAACATTCAGTACTTC. It yields the protein CASSLVGPAKNIQYF.

The sample holds a few counts of this clonotype. CDR3 in amino acids: CASSPGGDQETQYF. CDR3 bases: TGCGCCAGCAGCCCGGGGGGGGATCAAGAGACCCAGTACTTC. The chain is built from TRBV5-1 and TRBJ2-5, with 8 positions matching TRBD2. The J segment lost 2 bases and the V segment lost 4 bases, leaving 4 bases of the junction unmatched. The CDR3 length is 14 residues. CDR1 and CDR2 from the germline V gene are SGHRS and YFSETQ.

The chain couples TRBV3-1 to TRBJ2-5; 8 bases line up with TRBD2. Germline lookup yields CDR1 LGHDT and CDR2 YNNKEL (reference sequence). V was pared by 6 bases and J by 1 base, with 10 bases of the junction left unmatched. CDR3 size: 16 residues. The CDR3 spells CASRSGLVEFQETQYF. The CDR3 DNA reads TGTGCCAGCAGGTCGGGACTAGTGGAGTTCCAAGAGACCCAGTACTTC.

This chain connects TRBV7-9 to TRBJ1-3; no reliable D call. Trimming took off 1 base at V and 3 bases at J, with 4 bases between the two ends. Germline V gives CDR1 SEHNR, CDR2 FQNEAQ (reference sequence). The CDR3 is 13 residues long. As DNA, the CDR3 is TGTGCCAGCAGCTTAGAACGTGGAAACACCATATATTTT. Translated, it gives CASSLERGNTIYF.

This clonotype has at least ten counts. An end of the junction differs from the germline gene, which may be a read error. The chain couples TRBV14 to TRBJ2-5, with D tentatively TRBD1 (6 bases). The CDR3 totals 14 residues. The V gene's germline CDR1 is SGHDN and CDR2 FVKESK. The CDR3 nucleotides are TGTGCCAGCAACCAAGCAGGGGCCCTCGTGCCCCAGTACTTC. Its translation is CASNQAGALVPQYF.

Ten or more counts support this clonotype. V usage is TRBV20-1 and J usage is TRBJ2-7; D not resolved. This CDR3 is 12 amino acids long. Per germline, CDR1 DFQATT and CDR2 SNEGSKA (reference sequence). V dropped 4 bases and J dropped 5 bases, with 12 bases sitting between them. CDR3 DNA sequence: TGCAGTGCTACTACTGTGCTAGACGAGCAGTACTTC. Residues: CSATTVLDEQYF.

This clonotype was picked up a small number of times. This chain links TRBV5-1 with TRBJ2-1; TRBD2 aligns across 7 bases. The CDR3 has 17 amino acids. Germline values: CDR1 SGHRS, CDR2 YFSETQ. Losses at the gene ends were 0 bases for V and 6 bases for J; bases not matched to a gene: 12. CDR3 sequence reads: CASSLAIGLGPSNEQFF. CDR3 nucleotides: TGCGCCAGCAGCTTGGCCATAGGACTAGGCCCCAGCAATGAGCAGTTCTTC.

As for this clonotype: This clone may be a read error of a much larger clone one base away. The gene calls are TRBV20-1 and TRBJ2-5; D might be TRBD1 or TRBD2, each matching 6 bases. Trimming removed 6 bases from V and 5 bases from J, with 16 bases in between. This CDR3 has 13 amino acids. Germline values: CDR1 DFQATT, CDR2 SNEGSKA (reference sequence). CDR3 amino acids: CSAGPGACETQYF. The CDR3 DNA is TGCAGTGCCGGGCCGGGGGCCTGTGAGACCCAGTACTTC.

This clonotype has a handful of counts. The J gene is TRBJ1-2, the V gene TRBV7-2; D unclear. V lost 3 bases and J lost 3, with 8 bases in between. There are 13 residues in the CDR3. CDR1 SGHTA and CDR2 FQGNSA come from the germline V gene. As DNA, the CDR3 is TGTGCCAGCAGCTTTATAAGTTACTATGGCTACACCTTC. This codes for CASSFISYYGYTF.